This T cell receptor (beta chain) was documented in a study of cytomegalovirus exposure and HLA in healthy donors. On this clone: Its specificity is not known.

CDR1 MGHDK and CDR2 SYGVNS come from the germline V gene. This CDR3 contains 15 residues. V lost 4 bases to trimming and J lost 7 bases; unmatched junction nucleotides: 5. General observations from the study: Certain sequence variants were highly shared and formed a cluster, and this cluster was likely a sequencing artifact. Later analysis identified a missense DCLRE1C variant that was linked to TCR beta V- and J-gene trimming.

The primer mix had 60 Vbeta and 13 Jbeta primers. TCRdb's table, derived via immunoSEQ multiplex PCR, lists solely in-frame clones and lacks some. The table includes some 150,000 clones, around 82% detected once. The chain couples TRBV25-1 to TRBJ2-1; 12 bases map to TRBD1. The specimen sequenced was PBMCs. The receptor was derived from a man between 50 and 59 years old in good health and CMV-seronegative. The CDR3 loop is CASSGGTGGRNEQFF. CDR3 sequence (DNA): TGTGCCAGCAGTGGCGGGACAGGGGGCAGGAATGAGCAGTTCTTC.